This T cell receptor (beta chain) came from a study of T cell repertoires in aging, cancer and after chemotherapy. As for the study in general: Clear clonal overlap appeared across healthy donor samples taken over several months to years. The full dataset contained approximately 9.6 million TCR reads.

Multiplex touch-down PCR with TRB-A/B primers amplified rearranged V-D-J TRB sequences. Using its own MiXCR run on the multiplex PCR reads, TCRdb lists one record per CDR3 protein. The table lists 9,500 to 11,000 distinct CDR3 sequences, 25% to 30% of them singletons, with about 1.2% in the top ten. Amplification of TCR beta used genomic DNA extracted from peripheral blood. General study points: In each cancer cohort, median generation probability increased across chemotherapy, suggesting thymic output rebounded.

Comment on this clonotype: Its specificity is not known.

The clonotype comes from a human donor in good health. Sequencing was performed on blood.

This CDR3 is CASTQRSDSLPGANVLTF. The CDR3 region has the DNA TGTGCCAGCACCCAGAGGTCGGACAGCCTCCCTGGGGCCAACGTCCTGACTTTC. This sequence joins TRBV7-9 and TRBJ2-6; possibly TRBD1 for D (6 bases). V gave up 7 bases and J gave up 2 bases, with 21 bases separating them. Looked up from germline, CDR1 is SEHNR and CDR2 is FQNEAQ (reference sequence). This CDR3 region has 18 residues.